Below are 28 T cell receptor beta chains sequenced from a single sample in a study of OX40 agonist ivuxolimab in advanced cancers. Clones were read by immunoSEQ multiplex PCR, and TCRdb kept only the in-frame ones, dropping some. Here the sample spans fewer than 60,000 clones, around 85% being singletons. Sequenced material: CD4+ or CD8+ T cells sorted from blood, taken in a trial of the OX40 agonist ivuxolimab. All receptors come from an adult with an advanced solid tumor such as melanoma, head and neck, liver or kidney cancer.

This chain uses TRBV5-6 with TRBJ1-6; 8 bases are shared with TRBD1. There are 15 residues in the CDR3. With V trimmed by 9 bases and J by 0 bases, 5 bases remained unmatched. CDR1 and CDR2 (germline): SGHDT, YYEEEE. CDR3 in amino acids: CATGQASSYNSPLHF. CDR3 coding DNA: TGTGCCACGGGACAGGCGAGCTCCTATAATTCACCCCTCCACTTT.

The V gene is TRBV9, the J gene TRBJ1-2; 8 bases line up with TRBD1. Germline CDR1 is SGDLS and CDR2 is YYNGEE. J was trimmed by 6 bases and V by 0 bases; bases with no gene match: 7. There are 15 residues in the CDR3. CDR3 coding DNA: TGTGCCAGCAGCGTAGCCGACAGGGGACAGGATGGCTACACCTTC. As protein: CASSVADRGQDGYTF.

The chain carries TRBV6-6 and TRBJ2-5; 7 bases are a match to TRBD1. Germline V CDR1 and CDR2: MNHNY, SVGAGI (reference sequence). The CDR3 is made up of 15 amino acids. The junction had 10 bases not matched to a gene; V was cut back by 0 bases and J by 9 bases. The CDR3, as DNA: TGTGCCAGCAGTTACTCCGGGACAGACCCCAGGGCCCAGTACTTC. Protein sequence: CASSYSGTDPRAQYF.

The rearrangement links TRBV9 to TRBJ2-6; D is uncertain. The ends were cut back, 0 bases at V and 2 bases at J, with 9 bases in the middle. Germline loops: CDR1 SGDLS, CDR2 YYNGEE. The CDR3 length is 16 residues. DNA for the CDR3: TGTGCCAGCAGCGTAGTTCAGGCTGCTGGGGCCAACGTCCTGACTTTC. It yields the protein CASSVVQAAGANVLTF. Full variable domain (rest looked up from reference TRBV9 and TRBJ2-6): DSGVTQTPKHLITATGQRVTLRCSPRSGDLSVYWYQQSLDQGLQFLIQYYNGEERAKGNILERFSAQQFPDLHSELNLSSLELGDSALYFCASSVVQAAGANVLTFGAGSRLTVL.

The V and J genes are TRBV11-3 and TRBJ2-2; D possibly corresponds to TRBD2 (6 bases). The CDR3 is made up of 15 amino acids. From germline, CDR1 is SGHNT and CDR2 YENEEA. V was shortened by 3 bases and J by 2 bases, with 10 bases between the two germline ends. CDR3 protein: CASSLGGTNTGELFF. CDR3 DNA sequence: TGTGCCAGCAGCTTGGGCGGGACCAACACCGGGGAGCTGTTTTTT.

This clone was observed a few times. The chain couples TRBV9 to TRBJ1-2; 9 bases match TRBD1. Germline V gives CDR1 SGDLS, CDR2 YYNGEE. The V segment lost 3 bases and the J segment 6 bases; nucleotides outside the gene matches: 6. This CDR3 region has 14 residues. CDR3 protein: CASSAGTGLDGYTF. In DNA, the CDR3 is TGTGCCAGCAGCGCTGGGACAGGGTTGGATGGCTACACCTTC.

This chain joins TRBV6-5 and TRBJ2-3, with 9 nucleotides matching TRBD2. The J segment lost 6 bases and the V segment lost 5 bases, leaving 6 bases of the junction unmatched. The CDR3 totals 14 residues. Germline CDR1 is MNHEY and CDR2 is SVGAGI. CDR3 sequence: CASSGGGATDTQYF. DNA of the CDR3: TGTGCCAGCAGTGGCGGGGGGGCTACGGATACGCAGTATTTT.

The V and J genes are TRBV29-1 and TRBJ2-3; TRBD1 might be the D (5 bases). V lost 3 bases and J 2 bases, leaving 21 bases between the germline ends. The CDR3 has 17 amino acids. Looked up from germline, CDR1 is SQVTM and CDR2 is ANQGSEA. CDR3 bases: TGCAGCGTTGAGGGTGCGGCCAGGGCTTCTTCCACAGATACGCAGTATTTT. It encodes CSVEGAARASSTDTQYF.

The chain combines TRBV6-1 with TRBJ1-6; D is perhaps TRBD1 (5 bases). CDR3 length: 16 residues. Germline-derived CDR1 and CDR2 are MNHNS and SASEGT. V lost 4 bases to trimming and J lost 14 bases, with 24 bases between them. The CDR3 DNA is TGTGCCAGCAGTGGCCCCACGGGGCTCGGCGTGTTCACCCTCCACTTT. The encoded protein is CASSGPTGLGVFTLHF.

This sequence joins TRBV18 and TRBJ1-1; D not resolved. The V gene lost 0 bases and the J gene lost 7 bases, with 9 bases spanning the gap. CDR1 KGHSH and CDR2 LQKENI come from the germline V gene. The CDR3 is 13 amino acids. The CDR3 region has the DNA TGTGCCAGCTCACCACCCGGGCCAGATGAAGCTTTCTTT. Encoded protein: CASSPPGPDEAFF.

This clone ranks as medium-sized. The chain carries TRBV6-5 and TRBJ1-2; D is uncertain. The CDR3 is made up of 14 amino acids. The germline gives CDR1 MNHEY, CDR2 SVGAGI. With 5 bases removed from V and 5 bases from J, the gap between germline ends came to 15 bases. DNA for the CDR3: TGTGCCAGCAGTACCCAAGGAGGGATGTATGGCTACACCTTC. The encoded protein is CASSTQGGMYGYTF.

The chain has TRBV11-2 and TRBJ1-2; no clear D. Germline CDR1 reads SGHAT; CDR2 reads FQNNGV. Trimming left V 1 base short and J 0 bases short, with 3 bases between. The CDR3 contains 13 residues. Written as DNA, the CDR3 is TGTGCCAGCAGCTTAGCATCTAACTATGGCTACACCTTC. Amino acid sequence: CASSLASNYGYTF.

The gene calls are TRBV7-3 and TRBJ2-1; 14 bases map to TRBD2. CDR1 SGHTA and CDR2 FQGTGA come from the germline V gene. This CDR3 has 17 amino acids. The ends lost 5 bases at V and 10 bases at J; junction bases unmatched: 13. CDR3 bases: TGTGCCAGCAGCCTCCTAGGGACTAGCGGGGGCGCGGGGGAGCAGTTCTTC. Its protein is CASSLLGTSGGAGEQFF.

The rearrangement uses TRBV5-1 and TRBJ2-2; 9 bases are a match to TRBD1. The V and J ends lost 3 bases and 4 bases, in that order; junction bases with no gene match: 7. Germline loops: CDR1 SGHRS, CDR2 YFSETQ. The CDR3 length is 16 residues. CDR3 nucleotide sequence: TGCGCCAGCAGCTCCTCCGGGACAGGGACCACCGGGGAGCTGTTTTTT. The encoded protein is CASSSSGTGTTGELFF.

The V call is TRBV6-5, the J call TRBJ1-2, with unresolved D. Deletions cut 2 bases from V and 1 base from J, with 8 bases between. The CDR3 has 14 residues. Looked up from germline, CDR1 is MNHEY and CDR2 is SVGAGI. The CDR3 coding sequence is TGTGCCAGCAGTTACCCCGGGATTAACTATGGCTACACCTTC. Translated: CASSYPGINYGYTF.

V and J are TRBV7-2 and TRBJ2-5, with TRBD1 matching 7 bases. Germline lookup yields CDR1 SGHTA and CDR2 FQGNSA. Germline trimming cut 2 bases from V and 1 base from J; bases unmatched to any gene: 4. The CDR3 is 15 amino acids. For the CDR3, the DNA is TGTGCCAGCAGCTTAAGACGGGACAGCCAAGAGACCCAGTACTTC. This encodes CASSLRRDSQETQYF.

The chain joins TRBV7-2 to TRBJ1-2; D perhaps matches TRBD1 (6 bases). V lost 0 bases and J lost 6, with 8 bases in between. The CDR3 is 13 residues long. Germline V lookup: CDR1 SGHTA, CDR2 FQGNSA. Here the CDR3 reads CASSLAQGNGYTF. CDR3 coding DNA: TGTGCCAGCAGCTTAGCACAGGGAAATGGCTACACCTTC. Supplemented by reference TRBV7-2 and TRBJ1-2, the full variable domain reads GAGVSQSPSNKVTEKGKDVELRCDPISGHTALYWYRQSLGQGLEFLIYFQGNSAPDKSGLPSDRFSAERTGGSVSTLTIQRTQQEDSAVYLCASSLAQGNGYTFGSGTRLTVV.

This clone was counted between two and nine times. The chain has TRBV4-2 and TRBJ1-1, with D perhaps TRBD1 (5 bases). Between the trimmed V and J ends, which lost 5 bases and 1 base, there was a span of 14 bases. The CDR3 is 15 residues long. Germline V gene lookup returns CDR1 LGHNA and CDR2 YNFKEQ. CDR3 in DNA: TGTGCCAGCAGCTTAAGGGCAGGGAGGAACACTGAAGCTTTCTTT. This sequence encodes CASSLRAGRNTEAFF.

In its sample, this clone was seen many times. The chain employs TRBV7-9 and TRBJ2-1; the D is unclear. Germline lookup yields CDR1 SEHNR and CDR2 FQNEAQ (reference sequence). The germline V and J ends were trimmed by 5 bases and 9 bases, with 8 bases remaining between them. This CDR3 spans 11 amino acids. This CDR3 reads CASSSRAEQFF. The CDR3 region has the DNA TGTGCCAGCAGCAGTAGAGCTGAGCAGTTCTTC.

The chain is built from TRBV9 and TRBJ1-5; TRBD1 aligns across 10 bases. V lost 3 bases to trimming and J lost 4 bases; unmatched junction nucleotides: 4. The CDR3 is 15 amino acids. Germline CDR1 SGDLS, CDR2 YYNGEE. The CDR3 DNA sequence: TGTGCCAGCAGCGCCGGGACAGGGGTAAATCAGCCCCAGCATTTT. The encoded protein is CASSAGTGVNQPQHF.

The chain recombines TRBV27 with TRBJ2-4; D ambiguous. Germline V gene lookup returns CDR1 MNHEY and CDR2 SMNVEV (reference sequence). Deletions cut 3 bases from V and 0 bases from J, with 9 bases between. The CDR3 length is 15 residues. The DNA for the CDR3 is TGTGCCAGCAGTTTGGGCTTTGGAGCCAAAAACATTCAGTACTTC. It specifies CASSLGFGAKNIQYF.

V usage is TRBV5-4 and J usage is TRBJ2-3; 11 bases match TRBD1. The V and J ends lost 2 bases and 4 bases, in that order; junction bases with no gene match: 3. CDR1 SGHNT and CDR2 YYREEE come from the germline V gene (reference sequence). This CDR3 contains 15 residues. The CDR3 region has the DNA TGTGCCAGCAGCTTAGGACAGGGGGCGTCAGATACGCAGTATTTT. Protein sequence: CASSLGQGASDTQYF.

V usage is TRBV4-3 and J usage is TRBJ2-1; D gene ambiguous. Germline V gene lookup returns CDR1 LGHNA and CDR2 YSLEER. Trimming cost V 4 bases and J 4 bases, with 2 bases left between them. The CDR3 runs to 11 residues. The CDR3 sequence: CASSRYNEQFF. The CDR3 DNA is TGCGCCAGCAGCCGATACAATGAGCAGTTCTTC.

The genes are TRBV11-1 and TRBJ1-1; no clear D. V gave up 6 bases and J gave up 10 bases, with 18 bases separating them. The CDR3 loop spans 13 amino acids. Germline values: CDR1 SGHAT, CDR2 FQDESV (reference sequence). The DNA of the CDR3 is TGTGCCAGCAGACCAAGGATGGGCAGGACAGCTTTCTTT. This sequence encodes CASRPRMGRTAFF.

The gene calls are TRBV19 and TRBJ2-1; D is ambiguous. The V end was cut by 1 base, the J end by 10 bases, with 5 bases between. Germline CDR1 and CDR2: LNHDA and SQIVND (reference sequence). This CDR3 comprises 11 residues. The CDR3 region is CASSIAWEQFF. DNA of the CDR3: TGTGCCAGTAGTATAGCCTGGGAGCAGTTCTTC.

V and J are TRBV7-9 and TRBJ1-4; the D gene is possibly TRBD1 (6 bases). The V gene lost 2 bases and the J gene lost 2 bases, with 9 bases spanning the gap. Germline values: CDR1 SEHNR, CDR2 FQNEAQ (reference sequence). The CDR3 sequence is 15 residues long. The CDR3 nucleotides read TGTGCCAGCAGCTTACCGGGGGGCACTAATGAAAAACTGTTTTTT. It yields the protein CASSLPGGTNEKLFF.

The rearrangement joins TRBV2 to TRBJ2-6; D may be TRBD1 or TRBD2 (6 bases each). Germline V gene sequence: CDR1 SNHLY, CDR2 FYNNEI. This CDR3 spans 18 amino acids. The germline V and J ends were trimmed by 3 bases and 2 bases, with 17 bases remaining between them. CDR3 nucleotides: TGTGCCAGCAGTGAGTATCCGTCGGGGGCAACTGGGGCCAACGTCCTGACTTTC. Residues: CASSEYPSGATGANVLTF.

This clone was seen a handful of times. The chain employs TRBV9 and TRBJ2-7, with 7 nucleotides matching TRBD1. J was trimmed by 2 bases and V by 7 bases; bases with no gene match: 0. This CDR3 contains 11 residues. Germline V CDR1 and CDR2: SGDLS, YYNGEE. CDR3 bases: TGTGCCAGCGGGACAGCCTACGAGCAGTACTTC. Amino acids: CASGTAYEQYF.